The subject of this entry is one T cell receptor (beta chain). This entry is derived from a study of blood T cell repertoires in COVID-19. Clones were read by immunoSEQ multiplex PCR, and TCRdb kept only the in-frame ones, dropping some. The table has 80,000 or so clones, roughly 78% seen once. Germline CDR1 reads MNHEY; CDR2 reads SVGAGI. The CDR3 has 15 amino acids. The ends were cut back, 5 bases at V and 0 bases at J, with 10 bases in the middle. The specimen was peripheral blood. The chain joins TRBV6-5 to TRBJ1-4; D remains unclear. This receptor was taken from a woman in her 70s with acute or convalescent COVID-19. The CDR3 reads CASSPSEATNEKLFF. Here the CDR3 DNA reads TGTGCCAGCAGTCCTTCTGAGGCAACTAATGAAAAACTGTTTTTT.